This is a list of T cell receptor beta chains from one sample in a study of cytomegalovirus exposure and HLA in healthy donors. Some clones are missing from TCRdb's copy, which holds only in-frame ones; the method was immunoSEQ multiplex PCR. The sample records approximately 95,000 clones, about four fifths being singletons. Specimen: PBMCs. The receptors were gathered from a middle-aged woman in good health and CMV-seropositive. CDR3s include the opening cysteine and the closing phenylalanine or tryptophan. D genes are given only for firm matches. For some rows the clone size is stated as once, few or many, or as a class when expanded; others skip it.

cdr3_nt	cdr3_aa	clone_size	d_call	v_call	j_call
TGTGCCAGCAGTTCCGGGGGGGACAATGAGCAGTTCTTC	CASSSGGDNEQFF	.	TRBD2	TRBV2	TRBJ2-1
TGTGCCAGCAGTTTATGGGATTGGGACAGGTGGGACTCTGGGGCCAACGTCCTGACTTTC	CASSLWDWDRWDSGANVLTF	.	TRBD1	TRBV28	TRBJ2-6
TGTGCCAGCAGCCACGACCAGACAGGTTCCTATGGCTACACCTTC	CASSHDQTGSYGYTF	.	.	TRBV5-4	TRBJ1-2
TGTGCCAGCAGCAAAGATAGAGGGAACGGAAACACCATATATTTT	CASSKDRGNGNTIYF	few	.	TRBV21-1	TRBJ1-3
TGTGCCAGCAGTCAAGGGACAGGGTTTATACTGTTTTTT	CASSQGTGFILFF	.	TRBD1	TRBV28	TRBJ1-4
TGTGCCAGCTCCCGGGGAAGTCGAGAGACCCAGTACTTC	CASSRGSRETQYF	.	.	TRBV9	TRBJ2-5
TGTGCCAGCAGTTTATCGCGAATGGAGACCCAGTACTTC	CASSLSRMETQYF	.	.	TRBV27	TRBJ2-5
TGTGCCAGCACCAAACCCGGGACAGGTAACTCACCCCTCCACTTT	CASTKPGTGNSPLHF	few	TRBD1	TRBV6-1	TRBJ1-6
TGCGCCAGCAGCTTGTATCAGATGAACACTGAAGCTTTCTTT	CASSLYQMNTEAFF	.	.	TRBV5-1	TRBJ1-1
TGTGCCAGCAGTAGGACTAGCGAAGGCACAGATACGCAGTATTTT	CASSRTSEGTDTQYF	.	TRBD2	TRBV6-4	TRBJ2-3
TGTGCCAACAGGGGGGACAGGGAAGTCGAGCAGTACTTC	CANRGDREVEQYF	.	TRBD1	TRBV28	TRBJ2-7
TGTGCCAGCAGATACCTTACAGGCCTCCCAAACTATGGCTACACCTTC	CASRYLTGLPNYGYTF	.	.	TRBV6-5	TRBJ1-2
TGTGCCAGCAGTTCGAATGACAGGGCCGAGACCCAGTACTTC	CASSSNDRAETQYF	.	TRBD1	TRBV6-5	TRBJ2-5
TGTGCCAGCAATTTGTTAAACTATGGCTACACCTTC	CASNLLNYGYTF	few	.	TRBV28	TRBJ1-2
TGCGCCAGCAGAAAAGTCTCATTCGGACAGGGGGAATCCTACGAGCAGTACTTC	CASRKVSFGQGESYEQYF	.	TRBD1	TRBV10-1	TRBJ2-7
TGTGCCATCAGTGGGACAGGGGGTTTCGGGGCCAACGTCCTGACTTTC	CAISGTGGFGANVLTF	.	TRBD1	TRBV10-3	TRBJ2-6
TGTGCCAGCAGCGTAGCATTGGGGCGGGAGGATGGGGATGAGCAGTTCTTC	CASSVALGREDGDEQFF	.	TRBD2	TRBV9	TRBJ2-1
TGCGCCAGCAGCCAAGGGAGTAGCGGGAGGGCCGGTGAGACCCAGTACTTC	CASSQGSSGRAGETQYF	.	TRBD2	TRBV4-1	TRBJ2-5
TGTGCCAGCTCACCTGGGACAGGGGGCTACGAGCAGTACTTC	CASSPGTGGYEQYF	.	TRBD1	TRBV18	TRBJ2-7
TGTGCCAGTTCTTATCAGGCCGGCAGCAACACTGAAGCTTTCTTT	CASSYQAGSNTEAFF	.	.	TRBV19	TRBJ1-1
TGCGCCAGCAGCTACACTAGCGGGCCAGATACGCAGTATTTT	CASSYTSGPDTQYF	few	TRBD2	TRBV5-1	TRBJ2-3
TGTGCCAGCACCCAGAGGAGTGAGCAGTTCTTC	CASTQRSEQFF	.	.	TRBV28	TRBJ2-1
TGTGCCAGCAGCTTGGGGTGGGACAGAACCTACGAGCAGTACTTC	CASSLGWDRTYEQYF	.	TRBD1	TRBV5-4	TRBJ2-7
TGTGCCAGCAGCACAGGGTCTAGTGAAAAACTGTTTTTT	CASSTGSSEKLFF	.	.	TRBV6-5	TRBJ1-4
TGTGCCAGTAGTATATTAGGGGAGGGACAGCCCCAGCATTTT	CASSILGEGQPQHF	.	.	TRBV19	TRBJ1-5
TGTGCCAGCAGTTTAGCCAACACTGAAGCTTTCTTT	CASSLANTEAFF	once	.	TRBV5-4	TRBJ1-1
TGCGCCAGCAGCTTGCCGGTACCGGGACTAGCTTCCGAGCAGTACTTC	CASSLPVPGLASEQYF	.	TRBD2	TRBV5-1	TRBJ2-7
TGTGCCAGCAGTTACTCGAGGCCAGGGGGAGATGAGCAGTTCTTC	CASSYSRPGGDEQFF	.	TRBD1	TRBV6-6	TRBJ2-1
TGTGCCACCAGCAGGGGGGGGCAGGGAGATGAAAAACTGTTTTTT	CATSRGGQGDEKLFF	.	.	TRBV15	TRBJ1-4
TGTGCCTGGAGTGTGGGGGGGGATACGCAGTATTTT	CAWSVGGDTQYF	once	TRBD2	TRBV30	TRBJ2-3
TGTGCCAGTAGTAACGGACAGGGGGTCTCCTACGAGCAGTACTTC	CASSNGQGVSYEQYF	.	TRBD1	TRBV19	TRBJ2-7
TGTGCCAGCAGGCGGGAGCTTAATTCACCCCTCCACTTT	CASRRELNSPLHF	once	.	TRBV2	TRBJ1-6
TGTGCCAGCCGGACAGGGGGAGGAAACACCATATATTTT	CASRTGGGNTIYF	.	TRBD1	TRBV18	TRBJ1-3